Sequencing of this T cell receptor (beta chain) was carried out in a study of blood T cell repertoires in COVID-19. The overall study: T cells, B-cell-depleted T cells, or PBMCs supplied cDNA or gDNA.

TCRdb keeps only in-frame clones here, not all; method: immunoSEQ multiplex PCR. The sample shows around 88,000 clones, about 78% of them seen only once. With V trimmed by 6 bases and J by 11 bases, 11 bases remained unmatched. In germline, CDR1 is LNHDA, CDR2 SQIVND (reference sequence). This CDR3 is built from 13 residues. The receptor comes from a middle-aged man who had recovered from COVID-19. The sequenced sample consisted of peripheral blood. This chain connects TRBV19 to TRBJ1-1, with TRBD1 identical over 8 bases. The CDR3 DNA follows: TGTGCCAGTAGACCTCAGGGGGCGGTAGTCGCTTTCTTT. Translation gives CASRPQGAVVAFF.